A selection of T cell receptor beta chains follows, all from one sample in a study of cytomegalovirus exposure and HLA in healthy donors. Clones were sequenced by immunoSEQ multiplex PCR, and TCRdb holds only the in-frame ones, with some missing. The sample includes under 110,000 clones, 75% to 90% seen only once; the top ten take 3% to 4%. Sequencing was done on a sample of PBMCs. The origin of the receptors is a man aged 25-45 years in good health and CMV-seronegative. CDR3s include the opening cysteine and the closing phenylalanine or tryptophan. The D gene is left open where the match is weak. Clone size is given for some rows only: seen once, a few or many times, or a class if the clone is expanded.

d_gene | j_gene | abundance | v_gene | CDR3aa | CDR3nt
TRBD1 | TRBJ1-5 | - | TRBV6-6 | CASSLDRDSNQPQHF | TGTGCCAGCAGTTTGGACAGGGACAGCAATCAGCCCCAGCATTTT
TRBD1 | TRBJ2-7 | - | TRBV6-1 | CASSRGQGAAYEQYF | TGTGCCAGCAGCAGGGGACAGGGGGCAGCCTACGAGCAGTACTTC
TRBD1 | TRBJ2-7 | - | TRBV5-4 | CASSIPGGYEQYF | TGTGCCAGCAGCATTCCAGGGGGCTACGAGCAGTACTTC
TRBD2 | TRBJ2-1 | - | TRBV6-6 | CASRRAGGINEQFF | TGTGCCAGCAGACGAGCGGGAGGAATCAATGAGCAGTTCTTC
- | TRBJ1-4 | once | TRBV30 | CAWSRPPFRENEKLFF | TGTGCCTGGAGTCGTCCTCCTTTTCGGGAGAATGAAAAACTGTTTTTT
- | TRBJ2-7 | - | TRBV28 | CASSLGQGSYEQYF | TGTGCCAGCAGTTTAGGGCAGGGAAGCTACGAGCAGTACTTC
- | TRBJ1-3 | - | TRBV5-6 | CASSLLWQSGNTIYF | TGTGCCAGCAGCTTGTTGTGGCAGTCTGGAAACACCATATATTTT
- | TRBJ2-1 | once | TRBV29-1 | CSVEAGDLGATEQFF | TGCAGCGTTGAAGCGGGGGACCTAGGGGCTACTGAGCAGTTCTTC
- | TRBJ2-6 | - | TRBV7-3 | CASSLQGTGANVLTF | TGTGCCAGCAGCTTACAGGGAACTGGGGCCAACGTCCTGACTTTC
TRBD2 | TRBJ2-7 | few | TRBV2 | CARQTSGSSPGEQYF | TGTGCCAGGCAGACTAGCGGGAGTAGTCCGGGAGAGCAGTACTTC
TRBD1 | TRBJ2-7 | once | TRBV28 | CASSTTGTGAYEQYF | TGTGCCAGCAGTACAACCGGGACAGGGGCTTACGAGCAGTACTTC
- | TRBJ1-1 | once | TRBV5-1 | CASKTENTEAFF | TGCGCCAGCAAGACAGAAAACACTGAAGCTTTCTTT
- | TRBJ2-2 | - | TRBV5-4 | CASSLEQNTGELFF | TGTGCCAGCAGCTTGGAACAGAACACCGGGGAGCTGTTTTTT
TRBD2 | TRBJ2-3 | - | TRBV10-3 | CAVGGDTDTQYF | TGTGCCGTCGGGGGGGACACAGATACGCAGTATTTT
TRBD1 | TRBJ2-1 | once | TRBV19 | CASSIGETGGGGQFF | TGTGCCAGTAGTATAGGGGAGACAGGGGGAGGTGGGCAGTTCTTC
- | TRBJ1-1 | - | TRBV28 | CASSSPPPGFTEAFF | TGTGCCAGCAGTTCCCCACCCCCGGGATTCACTGAAGCTTTCTTT
TRBD1 | TRBJ2-1 | - | TRBV29-1 | CSVEPGTGQFF | TGCAGCGTTGAACCCGGGACAGGGCAGTTCTTC
TRBD2 | TRBJ2-7 | few | TRBV18 | CASSPGLAGAEQYF | TGTGCCAGCTCACCAGGACTAGCGGGAGCCGAGCAGTACTTC